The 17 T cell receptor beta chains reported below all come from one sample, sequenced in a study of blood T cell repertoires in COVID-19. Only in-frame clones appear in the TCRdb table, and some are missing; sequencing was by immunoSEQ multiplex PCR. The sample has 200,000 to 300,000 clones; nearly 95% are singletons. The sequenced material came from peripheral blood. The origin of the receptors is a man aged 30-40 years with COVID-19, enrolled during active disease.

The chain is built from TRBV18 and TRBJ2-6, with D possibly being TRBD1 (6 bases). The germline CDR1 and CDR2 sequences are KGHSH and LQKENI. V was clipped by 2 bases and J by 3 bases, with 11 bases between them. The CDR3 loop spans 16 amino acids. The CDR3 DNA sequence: TGTGCCAGCTCACCATCTGGGGGCCTTGGGGCCAACGTCCTGACTTTC. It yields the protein CASSPSGGLGANVLTF.

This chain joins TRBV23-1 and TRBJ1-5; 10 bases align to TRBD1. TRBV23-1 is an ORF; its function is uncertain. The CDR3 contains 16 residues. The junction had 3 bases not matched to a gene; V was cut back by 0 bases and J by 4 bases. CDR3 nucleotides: TGCGCCAGCAGTCAATCGACAGGGGGCGTTAATCAGCCCCAGCATTTT. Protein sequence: CASSQSTGGVNQPQHF.

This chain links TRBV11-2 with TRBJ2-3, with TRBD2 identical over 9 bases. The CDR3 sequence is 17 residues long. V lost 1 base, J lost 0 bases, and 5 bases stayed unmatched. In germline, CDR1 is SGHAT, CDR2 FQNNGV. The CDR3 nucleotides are TGTGCCAGCAGCTTAGCTTTCGCGGGGGGGAGCACAGATACGCAGTATTTT. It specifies CASSLAFAGGSTDTQYF.

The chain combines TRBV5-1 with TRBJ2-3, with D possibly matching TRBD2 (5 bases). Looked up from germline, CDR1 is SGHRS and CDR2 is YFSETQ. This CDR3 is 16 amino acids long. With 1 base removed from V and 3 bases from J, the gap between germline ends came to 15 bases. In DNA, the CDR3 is TGCGCCAGCAGCTTGTCTGAGGGCGTTGAGACAGATACGCAGTATTTT. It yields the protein CASSLSEGVETDTQYF.

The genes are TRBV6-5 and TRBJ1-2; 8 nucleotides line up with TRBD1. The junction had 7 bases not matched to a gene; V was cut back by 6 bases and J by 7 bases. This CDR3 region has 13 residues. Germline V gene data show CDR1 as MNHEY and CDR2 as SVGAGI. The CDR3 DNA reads TGTGCCAGCAGGGACAGGGCGTCCCTTGGCTACACCTTC. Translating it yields CASRDRASLGYTF.

CDR3 DNA: TGTGCCACGGGACAGGGCTCTCAGCCCCAGCATTTT. This sequence encodes CATGQGSQPQHF. J is TRBJ1-5 and V is TRBV6-5; the match to TRBD1 covers 9 bases. This CDR3 is 12 amino acids long. Germline assignment: CDR1 MNHEY and CDR2 SVGAGI. V lost 10 bases and J lost 6; bases outside the gene matches: 4.

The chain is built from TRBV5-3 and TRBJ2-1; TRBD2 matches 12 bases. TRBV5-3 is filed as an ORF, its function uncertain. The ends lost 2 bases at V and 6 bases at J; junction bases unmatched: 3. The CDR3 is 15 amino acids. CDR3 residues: CARSLTSGGRNEQFF. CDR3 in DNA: TGTGCCAGAAGCTTAACTAGCGGGGGGCGCAATGAGCAGTTCTTC.

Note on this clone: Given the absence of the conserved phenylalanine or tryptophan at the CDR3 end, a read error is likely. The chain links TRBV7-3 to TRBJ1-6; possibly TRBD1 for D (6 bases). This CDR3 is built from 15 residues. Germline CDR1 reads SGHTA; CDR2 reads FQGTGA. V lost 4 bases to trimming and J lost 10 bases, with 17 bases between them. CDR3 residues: CASSYSGTSVSPLHL. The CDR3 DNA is TGTGCCAGCAGCTATTCCGGGACATCAGTCTCACCCCTCCACCTT.

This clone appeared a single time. CDR3 region: CASTGGGSYLEQYF. The CDR3, as DNA: TGTGCCAGCACCGGGGGAGGGTCCTATCTCGAGCAGTACTTC. The chain carries TRBV2 and TRBJ2-7; 7 nucleotides match TRBD2. Looked up from germline, CDR1 is SNHLY and CDR2 is FYNNEI. V lost 7 bases and J lost 6; bases outside the gene matches: 12. This CDR3 region has 14 residues.

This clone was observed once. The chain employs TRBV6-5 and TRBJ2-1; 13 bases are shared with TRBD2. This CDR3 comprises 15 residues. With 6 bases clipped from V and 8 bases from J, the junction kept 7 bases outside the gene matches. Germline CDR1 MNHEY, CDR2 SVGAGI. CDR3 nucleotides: TGTGCCAGCAGCCAAACTAGCGGGGGGGTATATGAGCAGTTCTTC. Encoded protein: CASSQTSGGVYEQFF.

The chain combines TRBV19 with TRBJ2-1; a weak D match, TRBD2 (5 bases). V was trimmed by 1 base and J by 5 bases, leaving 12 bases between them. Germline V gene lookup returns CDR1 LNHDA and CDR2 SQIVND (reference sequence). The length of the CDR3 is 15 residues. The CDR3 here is CASSIAGTGHNEQFF. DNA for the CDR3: TGTGCCAGTAGTATAGCGGGAACGGGCCACAATGAGCAGTTCTTC.

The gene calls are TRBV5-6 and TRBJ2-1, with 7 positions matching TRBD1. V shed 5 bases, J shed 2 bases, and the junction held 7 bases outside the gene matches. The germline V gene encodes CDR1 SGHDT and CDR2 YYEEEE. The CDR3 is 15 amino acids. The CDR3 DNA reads TGTGCCAGCAGATACAGGGGATGGGCCTACAATGAGCAGTTCTTC. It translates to CASRYRGWAYNEQFF.

Here the CDR3 DNA reads TGTGCCAGCATCCGAGGGCAGGGGTACTCTGGAAACACCATATATTTT. It encodes CASIRGQGYSGNTIYF. The chain combines TRBV19 with TRBJ1-3; perhaps TRBD1 as D (6 bases). V was pared by 9 bases and J by 0 bases, with 18 bases between. The CDR3 is 16 residues long. CDR1 LNHDA and CDR2 SQIVND come from the germline V gene (reference sequence).

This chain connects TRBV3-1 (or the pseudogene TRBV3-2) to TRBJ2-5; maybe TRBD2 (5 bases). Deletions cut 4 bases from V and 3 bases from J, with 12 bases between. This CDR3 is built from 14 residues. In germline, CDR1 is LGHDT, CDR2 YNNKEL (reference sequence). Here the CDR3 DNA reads TGTGCCAGCAGCCGATACTGGGGAGAAGAGACCCAGTACTTC. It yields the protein CASSRYWGEETQYF.

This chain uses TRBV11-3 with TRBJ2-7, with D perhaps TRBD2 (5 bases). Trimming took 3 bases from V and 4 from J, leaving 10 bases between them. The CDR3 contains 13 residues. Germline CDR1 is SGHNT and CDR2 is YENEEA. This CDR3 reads CASSLISGYEQYF. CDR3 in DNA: TGTGCCAGCAGCTTGATCAGCGGTTACGAGCAGTACTTC.

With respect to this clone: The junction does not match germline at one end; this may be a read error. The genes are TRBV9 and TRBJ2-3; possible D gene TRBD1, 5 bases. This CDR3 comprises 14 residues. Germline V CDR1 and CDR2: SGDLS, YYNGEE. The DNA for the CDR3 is TGTGCCAGCAACGTAGGGGCAGGCACAGATACGCAGTATTTT. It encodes CASNVGAGTDTQYF.

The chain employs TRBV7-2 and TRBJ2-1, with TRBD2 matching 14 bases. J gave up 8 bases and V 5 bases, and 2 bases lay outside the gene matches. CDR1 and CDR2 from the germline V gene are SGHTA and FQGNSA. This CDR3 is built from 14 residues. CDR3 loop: CASSQGLAGDEQFF. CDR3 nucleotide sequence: TGTGCCAGCAGCCAGGGACTAGCGGGGGATGAGCAGTTCTTC.